These T cell receptor beta chains were read from a single sample in a study of high-grade serous ovarian cancer treatment subgroups. Libraries were prepared by immunoSEQ multiplex PCR; TCRdb keeps only in-frame clonotypes and omits some of them. Here the sample spans roughly 6,300 clones, about four fifths being singletons. The sequencing input was tumor tissue. The receptors shown here come from a human donor with high-grade serous ovarian cancer. Both conserved end residues are part of each CDR3. A D gene is named only where the DNA matches it firmly. Size is stated for part of the rows, as once, few or many counts, or as a class when the clone is expanded.

size: -; D: TRBD2; V: TRBV28; length: 14; J: TRBJ2-5; CDR3: CASAAGGSQETQYF; DNA: TGTGCCAGCGCGGCGGGAGGGTCCCAAGAGACCCAGTACTTC
size: once; D: TRBD1; V: TRBV5-5; length: 13; J: TRBJ2-2; CDR3: CASSLGRGRELFF; DNA: TGTGCCAGCAGCTTGGGAAGGGGGCGGGAGCTGTTTTTT
size: -; D: -; V: TRBV10-3; length: 11; J: TRBJ1-1; CDR3: CAGGGGTEAFF; DNA: TGTGCCGGCGGGGGCGGTACTGAAGCTTTCTTT
size: -; D: -; V: TRBV18; length: 13; J: TRBJ2-3; CDR3: CASSPPGADTQYF; DNA: TGTGCCAGCTCACCACCGGGGGCAGATACGCAGTATTTT
size: -; D: -; V: TRBV5-4; length: 12; J: TRBJ2-7; CDR3: CASSLGHYEQYF; DNA: TGTGCCAGCAGCTTAGGACACTACGAGCAGTACTTC
size: -; D: -; V: TRBV9; length: 14; J: TRBJ1-2; CDR3: CASSDLRQGSGYTF; DNA: TGTGCCAGCAGCGACCTGAGGCAGGGCAGTGGCTACACCTTC
size: -; D: -; V: TRBV28; length: 11; J: TRBJ2-7; CDR3: CASSFFDEQYF; DNA: TGTGCCAGCAGTTTCTTTGACGAGCAGTACTTC
size: -; D: -; V: TRBV11-3; length: 14; J: TRBJ1-3; CDR3: CASSFPGSGNTIYF; DNA: TGTGCCAGCAGCTTCCCGGGCTCTGGAAACACCATATATTTT
size: -; D: -; V: TRBV2; length: 15; J: TRBJ1-4; CDR3: CASRVQAATNEKLFF; DNA: TGTGCCAGCAGGGTCCAAGCCGCAACTAATGAAAAACTGTTTTTT
size: -; D: -; V: TRBV6-5; length: 13; J: TRBJ2-7; CDR3: CASGSSALGEQYF; DNA: TGTGCCAGCGGTTCGAGCGCCCTGGGCGAGCAGTACTTC
size: -; D: TRBD2; V: TRBV29-1; length: 11; J: TRBJ2-1; CDR3: CSARSGGEQFF; DNA: TGCAGCGCCCGCAGCGGGGGAGAGCAGTTCTTC
size: -; D: TRBD2; V: TRBV4-2; length: 17; J: TRBJ2-5; CDR3: CASSPTKGASGQETQYF; DNA: TGTGCCAGCAGCCCGACTAAAGGGGCTAGCGGACAAGAGACCCAGTACTTC
size: -; D: -; V: TRBV29-1; length: 13; J: TRBJ2-7; CDR3: CSVVIPGTREQYF; DNA: TGCAGCGTTGTCATACCGGGGACAAGGGAGCAGTACTTC
size: -; D: TRBD1; V: TRBV10-3; length: 15; J: TRBJ1-2; CDR3: CAISEGWGRGNGYTF; DNA: TGTGCCATCAGCGAGGGATGGGGCAGGGGGAACGGCTACACCTTC
size: few; D: -; V: TRBV29-1; length: 10; J: TRBJ1-4; CDR3: CSVAGEKLFF; DNA: TGCAGCGTCGCGGGAGAAAAACTGTTTTTT
size: few; D: -; V: TRBV2; length: 14; J: TRBJ1-4; CDR3: CASSEQLTNEKLFF; DNA: TGTGCCAGCAGTGAACAGCTTACTAATGAAAAACTGTTTTTT
size: -; D: TRBD1; V: TRBV5-6; length: 14; J: TRBJ2-7; CDR3: CASSLVGTVPGQYF; DNA: TGTGCCAGCAGCTTGGTTGGGACAGTCCCGGGGCAGTACTTC
size: -; D: TRBD1; V: TRBV28; length: 14; J: TRBJ1-6; CDR3: CASSDFRGPSPLHF; DNA: TGTGCCAGCAGCGATTTCAGGGGGCCTTCACCCCTCCACTTT
size: -; D: -; V: TRBV27; length: 15; J: TRBJ2-7; CDR3: CASSSYPGTPYEQYF; DNA: TGTGCCAGCAGTTCTTATCCCGGGACTCCCTACGAGCAGTACTTC
size: -; D: -; V: TRBV7-3; length: 14; J: TRBJ2-1; CDR3: CASSATGSYNEQFF; DNA: TGTGCCAGCAGCGCAACAGGGTCCTACAATGAGCAGTTCTTC
size: -; D: -; V: TRBV5-8; length: 14; J: TRBJ2-7; CDR3: CASSSGWGFDEQYF; DNA: TGTGCCAGCAGCTCAGGTTGGGGTTTCGACGAGCAGTACTTC
size: -; D: TRBD1; V: TRBV11-2; length: 15; J: TRBJ2-7; CDR3: CASSLAGRGPNEQYF; DNA: TGTGCCAGCAGCTTAGCGGGTAGGGGGCCTAACGAGCAGTACTTC
size: -; D: TRBD2; V: TRBV28; length: 15; J: TRBJ2-7; CDR3: CASSYIAGGTYEQYF; DNA: TGTGCCAGCAGTTACATAGCGGGAGGGACCTACGAGCAGTACTTC
size: -; D: TRBD2; V: TRBV6-1; length: 14; J: TRBJ2-7; CDR3: CASSLIAGGDEQYF; DNA: TGTGCCAGCAGCTTAATAGCGGGAGGGGATGAGCAGTACTTC
size: -; D: -; V: TRBV5-1; length: 14; J: TRBJ2-3; CDR3: CASSLSSGTDTQYF; DNA: TGCGCCAGCAGCTTGAGTAGTGGGACAGATACGCAGTATTTT
size: -; D: -; V: TRBV28; length: 13; J: TRBJ2-5; CDR3: CASSLLGVGTQYF; DNA: TGTGCCAGCAGTTTACTGGGCGTGGGGACCCAGTACTTC
size: -; D: -; V: TRBV5-4; length: 15; J: TRBJ2-7; CDR3: CASSQDFASTYEQYF; DNA: TGCGCCAGCAGCCAAGATTTCGCCAGCACTTACGAGCAGTACTTC
size: -; D: -; V: TRBV4-3; length: 15; J: TRBJ1-2; CDR3: CASSQDGGLGYGYTF; DNA: TGCGCCAGCAGCCAAGACGGGGGGCTCGGCTATGGCTACACCTTC
size: -; D: -; V: TRBV4-2; length: 17; J: TRBJ2-3; CDR3: CASSQETGIYPTDTQYF; DNA: TGTGCCAGCAGCCAAGAGACAGGCATCTATCCCACAGATACGCAGTATTTT
size: once; D: -; V: TRBV12-5; length: 12; J: TRBJ2-5; CDR3: CASGLQMGTQYF; DNA: TGTGCTAGTGGTTTGCAAATGGGGACCCAGTACTTC
size: -; D: -; V: TRBV19; length: 16; J: TRBJ2-3; CDR3: CASSEPLQPLADTQYF; DNA: TGTGCCAGTAGTGAACCCCTCCAACCCCTCGCAGATACGCAGTATTTT
size: -; D: -; V: TRBV11-1; length: 16; J: TRBJ2-3; CDR3: CASSLGIGQVTDTQYF; DNA: TGTGCCAGCAGCCTCGGCATTGGGCAGGTCACAGATACGCAGTATTTT
size: -; D: TRBD2; V: TRBV5-6; length: 17; J: TRBJ2-1; CDR3: CASSLSWTGLTYNEQFF; DNA: TGTGCCAGCAGCTTGTCATGGACGGGACTAACCTACAATGAGCAGTTCTTC
size: -; D: -; V: TRBV9; length: 15; J: TRBJ1-3; CDR3: CASSVEGGSGNTIYF; DNA: TGTGCCAGCAGCGTAGAAGGGGGCTCTGGAAACACCATATATTTT
size: once; D: -; V: TRBV30; length: 13; J: TRBJ1-2; CDR3: CAWSVLGAGGYTF; DNA: TGTGCCTGGAGTGTACTGGGGGCCGGTGGCTACACCTTC
size: once; D: -; V: TRBV28; length: 17; J: TRBJ2-7; CDR3: CASIPPPRPSSRGEQYF; DNA: TGTGCCAGCATTCCCCCCCCTCGACCGTCTTCTAGGGGCGAGCAGTACTTC
size: -; D: -; V: TRBV29-1; length: 10; J: TRBJ2-1; CDR3: CSVGDNEQFF; DNA: TGCAGCGTTGGGGACAATGAGCAGTTCTTC